This T cell receptor (beta chain) appears in the sequencing data of a study of T cell changes during pregnancy in multiple sclerosis (dated by TCRdb to the late 2010s). Regarding the research as a whole: The study looked at changes in the T cell repertoire across pregnancy in women with multiple sclerosis.

There are 15 amino acids in the CDR3, from cysteine to phenylalanine inclusive. The entry retains the CDR3 DNA only, 45 bases that are in frame from base 1. From a lookup of the germline V gene, CDR1 and CDR2 are SGHTA and FQGTGA. Trimming takes 6 bases from V and 5 bases from J, and the germline ends sit 19 bases apart. The library came from the immunoSEQ multiplex PCR assay. Held by TCRdb, this immuneACCESS table contains in-frame sequences only and omits some clones. Under half of the omission traces to an unresolved V gene where checked; the cause of the rest is unknown. The sample table shows fewer than 50,000 clones, and around 90% are seen once. Together, the top ten hold about 9.4% of the sample. This clone was recorded only once. Its specific antigen is unknown. No much larger clonotype is one base removed from it; base qualities were not supplied.

The receptor was isolated from a female donor with multiple sclerosis, enrolled in a pregnancy study. This specimen was CD8+ T cells from peripheral blood mononuclear cells, taken after pregnancy. The rearranged chain carries TRBV7-3 and TRBJ2-5; the D region possibly corresponds to TRBD1 (6 bases align). CDR3 region: CASRYRQASFETQYF. The DNA sequence is given as TGTGCCAGCAGGTATAGACAGGCCTCGTTTGAGACCCAGTACTTC.